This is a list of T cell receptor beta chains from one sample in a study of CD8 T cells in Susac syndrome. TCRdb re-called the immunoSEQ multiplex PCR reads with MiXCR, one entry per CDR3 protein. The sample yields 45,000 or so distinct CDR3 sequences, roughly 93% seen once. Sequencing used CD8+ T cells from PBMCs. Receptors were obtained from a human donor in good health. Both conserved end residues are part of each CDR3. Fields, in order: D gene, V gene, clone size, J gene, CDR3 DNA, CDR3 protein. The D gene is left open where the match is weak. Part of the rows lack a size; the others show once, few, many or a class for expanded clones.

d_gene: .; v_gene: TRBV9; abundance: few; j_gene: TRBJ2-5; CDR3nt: TGTGCCAGCAGCGTAGCAGGGAGTCAAGAGACCCAGTACTTC; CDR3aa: CASSVAGSQETQYF
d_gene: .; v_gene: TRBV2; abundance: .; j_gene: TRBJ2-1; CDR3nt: TGTGCCAGTAGTGGGGTCGAATTGGGGGGCAATGAGCAGTTCTTC; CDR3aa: CASSGVELGGNEQFF
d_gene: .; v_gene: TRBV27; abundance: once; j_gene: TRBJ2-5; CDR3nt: TGTGCCAGCAGCCCCTCAGTAAGAGAGACCCAGTACTTC; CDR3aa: CASSPSVRETQYF
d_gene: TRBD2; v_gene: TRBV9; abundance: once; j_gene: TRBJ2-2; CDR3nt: TGTGCCAGCAGCTCCCCGGCTAGCGGGATGGCCGGGGAGCTGTTTTTT; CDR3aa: CASSSPASGMAGELFF
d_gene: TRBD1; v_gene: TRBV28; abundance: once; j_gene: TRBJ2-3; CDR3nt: TGTGCCAGCCCTCCCCCCGCAGTTTATAGCGCAGGGGGCGCAGATACGCAGTATTTT; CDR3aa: CASPPPAVYSAGGADTQYF
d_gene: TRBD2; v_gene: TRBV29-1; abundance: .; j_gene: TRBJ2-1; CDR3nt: TGCAGCGTTGAAGGACGGCTAGCGGGAGGGAATGAGCAGTTCTTC; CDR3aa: CSVEGRLAGGNEQFF
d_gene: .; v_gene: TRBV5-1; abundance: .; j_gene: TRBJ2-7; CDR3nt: TGCGCCAGCAGATCCACAGGACTCTACGAGCAGTACTTC; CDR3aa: CASRSTGLYEQYF
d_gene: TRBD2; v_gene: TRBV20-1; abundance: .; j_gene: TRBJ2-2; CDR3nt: TGCAGTGCTAGACTACTCTCGGGAGGGCACGTCGGGGAGCTGTTTTTT; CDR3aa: CSARLLSGGHVGELFF
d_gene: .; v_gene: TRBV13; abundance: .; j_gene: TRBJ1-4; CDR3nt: TGTGCCAGCAGCCGACGGGGGAACGAAAAACTGTTTTTT; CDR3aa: CASSRRGNEKLFF
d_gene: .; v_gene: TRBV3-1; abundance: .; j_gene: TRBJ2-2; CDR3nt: TGTGCCAGCAGCCCTCCCCTAGCGACCGGGGAGCTGTTTTTT; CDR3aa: CASSPPLATGELFF
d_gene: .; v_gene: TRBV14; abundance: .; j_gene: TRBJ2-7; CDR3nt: TGTGCCAGCAGCCGGCAAGGATACGAGCAGTACTTC; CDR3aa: CASSRQGYEQYF
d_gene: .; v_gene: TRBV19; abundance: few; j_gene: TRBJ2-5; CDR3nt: TGTGCCAGTAGTATGGGCGAGACCCAGTACTTC; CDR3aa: CASSMGETQYF
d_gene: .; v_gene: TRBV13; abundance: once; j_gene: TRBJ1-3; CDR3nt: TGTGCCAGCAGCTTAGGTCGCGGAGGGTCTGGAAACACCATATATTTT; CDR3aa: CASSLGRGGSGNTIYF
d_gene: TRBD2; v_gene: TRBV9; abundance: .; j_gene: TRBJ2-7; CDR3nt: TGTGCCAGCAGCGTAGCGGCGGGAGTCTCCTACGAGCAGTACTTC; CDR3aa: CASSVAAGVSYEQYF
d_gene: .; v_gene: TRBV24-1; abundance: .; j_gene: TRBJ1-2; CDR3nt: TGTGCCACCAGTGAAGCCGGGACCGCGGTTGGCTACACCTTC; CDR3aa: CATSEAGTAVGYTF
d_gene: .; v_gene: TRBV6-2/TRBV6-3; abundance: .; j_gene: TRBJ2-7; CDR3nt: TGTGCCAGCAGACGACTTTTCTACGAGCAGTACTTC; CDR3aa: CASRRLFYEQYF
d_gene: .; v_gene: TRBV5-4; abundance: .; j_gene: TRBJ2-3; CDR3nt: TGTGCCAGCAGCTTGGCAGGGCGGGATACGCAGTATTTT; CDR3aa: CASSLAGRDTQYF
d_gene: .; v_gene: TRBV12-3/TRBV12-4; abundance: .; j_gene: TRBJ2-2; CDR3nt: TGTGCCAGCACCCTAATAGCGAACACCGGGGAGCTGTTTTTT; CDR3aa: CASTLIANTGELFF
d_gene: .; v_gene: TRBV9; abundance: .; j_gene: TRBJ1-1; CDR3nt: TGTGCCAGCAGCGGCAAGTCGGGATCGACTGAAGCTTTCTTT; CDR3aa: CASSGKSGSTEAFF
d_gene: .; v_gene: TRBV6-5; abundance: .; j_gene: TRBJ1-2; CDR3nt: TGTGCCAGCAGTTACTCGATAGGTATCGTGCAGGGAAAAAAAGAGTATGGCTACACCTTC; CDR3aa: CASSYSIGIVQGKKEYGYTF
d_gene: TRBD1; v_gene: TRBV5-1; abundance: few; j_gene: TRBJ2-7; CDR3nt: TGCGCCAGCAGCTTGGGGGACAGTTCCTACGAGCAGTACTTC; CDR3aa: CASSLGDSSYEQYF
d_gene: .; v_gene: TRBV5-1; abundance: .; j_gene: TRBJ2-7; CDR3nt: TGCGCCAGCAGCCAATGGGGGTTCGAGCAGTACTTC; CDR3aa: CASSQWGFEQYF
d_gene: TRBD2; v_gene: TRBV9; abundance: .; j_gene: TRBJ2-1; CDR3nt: TGTGCCAGCAGCGTGCCCCTAGCGGGAGGGCCGAATGAGCAGTTCTTC; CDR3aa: CASSVPLAGGPNEQFF